This passage covers 26 T cell receptor beta chains from one sample sequenced in a study of T cells in Graves' hyperthyroidism and ophthalmopathy (dated by TCRdb to the late 2010s). The method was multiplex PCR. Sequenced on an Illumina HiSeq 2000. TCR beta CDR3 regions were amplified from RNA transcripts. A first-round RT-PCR of the TCR CDR3 used the HTBI primer set with the Qiagen OneStep RT-PCR kit. TCRdb reprocessed the public reads (quality trimming at Q25 with fastp, clone calling with MiXCR) and kept in-frame beta chains. Records with the same CDR3 protein are collapsed into one entry carrying the most frequent genes and DNA. The table for this sample lists 550,000 to 800,000 distinct CDR3 sequences; 15% to 20% of them were counted only once. The ten largest clones add up to roughly a sixth of the sample. The sequencing input was blood. Receptors were obtained from a man between 50 and 59 years old with Graves' hyperthyroidism.

A few counts support this clonotype. V and J are TRBV11-2 and TRBJ1-1; D is unclear. Germline CDR1 and CDR2: SGHAT and FQNNGV. The CDR3 runs to 12 residues. Trimming took off 0 bases at V and 5 bases at J, with 4 bases between the two ends. CDR3 bases: TGTGCCAGCAGCTTAGATATGACTGAAGCTTTCTTT. It encodes CASSLDMTEAFF.

This clonotype was picked up many times. This chain links TRBV10-2 with TRBJ2-7; D is unresolved. The CDR3 has 13 amino acids. The V gene's germline CDR1 is WSHSY and CDR2 SAAADI. V lost 3 bases to trimming and J lost 0 bases, with 6 bases between them. The CDR3 coding sequence is TGCGCCAGCAGTGAACCCCTCTCCTACGAGCAGTACTTC. Amino acid sequence: CASSEPLSYEQYF.

This clonotype was seen more than once but under ten times. The chain combines TRBV28 with TRBJ1-6; tentative D call: TRBD1 (5 bases). The germline V gene has CDR1 MDHEN and CDR2 SYDVKM. CDR3 size: 18 residues. Trimming stripped 1 base from V and 0 bases from J, with 13 bases between. In DNA, the CDR3 is TGTGCCAGCAGTTTATATAGACAGACGAGCTCCTATAATTCACCCCTCCACTTT. It codes for CASSLYRQTSSYNSPLHF. Combining the CDR3 with reference TRBV28 and TRBJ1-6 gives the whole variable domain DVKVTQSSRYLVKRTGEKVFLECVQDMDHENMFWYRQDPGLGLRLIYFSYDVKMKEKGDIPEGYSVSREKKERFSLILESASTNQTSMYLCASSLYRQTSSYNSPLHFGNGTRLTVT.

This clonotype was seen a handful of times. This chain uses TRBV24-1 with TRBJ2-1, with 8 bases that match TRBD2. Germline CDR1 and CDR2: KGHDR and SFDVKD. CDR3 size: 16 residues. V was pared by 4 bases and J by 6 bases, with 10 bases of the junction left unmatched. The CDR3: CATSDRSSGRSNEQFF. The CDR3 nucleotides are TGTGCCACCAGTGACCGAAGCAGCGGGAGAAGCAATGAGCAGTTCTTC.

The CDR3 sequence is CASSQEGARIQYF. DNA for the CDR3: TGTGCCAGCAGCCAAGAAGGAGCTAGAATTCAGTACTTC. This chain connects TRBV3-1 to TRBJ2-4, with D unresolved. In germline, CDR1 is LGHDT, CDR2 YNNKEL (reference sequence). Trimming removed 0 bases from V and 10 bases from J, with 10 bases in between. CDR3 length equals 13 residues.

The rearrangement joins TRBV27 to TRBJ2-3; D may be TRBD2 (6 bases). CDR1 and CDR2 (germline): MNHEY, SMNVEV (reference sequence). V was cut by 6 bases and J by 4 bases, with 17 bases left in between. The CDR3 consists of 15 residues. The CDR3 spells CASSFTGVGADTQYF. In nucleotides, the CDR3 is TGTGCCAGCAGCTTTACGGGAGTCGGAGCAGATACGCAGTATTTT.

This clonotype was seen at least ten times. The J gene is TRBJ2-7, the V gene TRBV3-1; D is unresolved. V was cut by 8 bases and J by 4 bases, with 18 bases left in between. The germline V gene encodes CDR1 LGHDT and CDR2 YNNKEL (reference sequence). CDR3 length: 14 amino acids. CDR3 residues: CASRATNPPYEQYF. CDR3 nucleotides: TGTGCCAGCCGAGCGACGAATCCACCTTACGAGCAGTACTTC.

In this sample, this clonotype turned up many times. The gene calls are TRBV19 and TRBJ2-2; D may be TRBD1 (5 bases). The CDR3 totals 14 residues. Trimming shortened V by 1 base and J by 6 bases, and 9 bases separated the two germline ends. Germline CDR1 reads LNHDA; CDR2 reads SQIVND (reference sequence). The CDR3 region is CASSIGGAAGELFF. The DNA of the CDR3 is TGTGCCAGTAGTATAGGGGGCGCGGCCGGGGAGCTGTTTTTT.

This clonotype came up a few times. The rearrangement joins TRBV29-1 to TRBJ2-7, with D uncertain. The CDR3 is 14 amino acids. The V gene lost 6 bases and the J gene lost 0 bases, with 15 bases spanning the gap. The germline CDR1 and CDR2 sequences are SQVTM and ANQGSEA. The CDR3 region is CSVVGPLSSYEQYF. The DNA for the CDR3 is TGCAGCGTCGTAGGCCCCCTCAGCTCCTACGAGCAGTACTTC.

At least ten counts were recorded for this clonotype. The V and J genes are TRBV12-3 or TRBV12-4 and TRBJ1-1; D may be TRBD1 (5 bases). This CDR3 spans 15 amino acids. The V gene lost 3 bases and the J gene lost 1 base, with 12 bases spanning the gap. The CDR3 protein is CASSLRGGGNTEAFF. CDR3 in DNA: TGTGCCAGCAGTTTGAGGGGCGGAGGGAACACTGAAGCTTTCTTT.

This clonotype was counted many times. This chain uses TRBV28 with TRBJ2-6; unclear D gene. V lost 4 bases and J 0 bases, leaving 16 bases between the germline ends. This CDR3 contains 18 residues. Germline V lookup: CDR1 MDHEN, CDR2 SYDVKM. The CDR3 sequence: CASSSRYLGNSGANVLTF. The CDR3 region has the DNA TGTGCCAGCAGTTCACGCTACCTGGGGAACTCTGGGGCCAACGTCCTGACTTTC.

This clonotype has a count of ten or more. In DNA form, the CDR3 reads TGTGCCAGCAGTTTCAGGACAGGAAGGCGTTCAGGGGCCAACGTCCTGACTTTC. It encodes CASSFRTGRRSGANVLTF. This chain connects TRBV28 to TRBJ2-6; 7 nucleotides align to TRBD1. In germline, CDR1 is MDHEN, CDR2 SYDVKM. The CDR3 spans 18 residues. The V and J ends lost 3 bases and 4 bases, in that order; junction bases with no gene match: 12.

The gene calls are TRBV19 and TRBJ1-5; 10 bases agree with TRBD1. The CDR3 runs 16 residues. Germline CDR1 and CDR2: LNHDA and SQIVND (reference sequence). V shed 5 bases and J 5 bases; nucleotides not matched to a gene: 9. The CDR3 sequence is CASSSRTGGMDQPQHF. Written as DNA, the CDR3 is TGTGCCAGTAGTTCCAGGACAGGGGGGATGGATCAGCCCCAGCATTTT.

This clonotype has a handful of counts. This sequence joins TRBV30 and TRBJ1-6; D gene unclear. Germline V gene data show CDR1 as GTSNPN and CDR2 as SVGIG (reference sequence). V dropped 0 bases and J dropped 9 bases, with 6 bases sitting between them. The CDR3 loop spans 12 amino acids. CDR3 DNA: TGTGCCTGGAGTGTACAGTTTTCACCCCTCCACTTT. Translating it yields CAWSVQFSPLHF.

This clonotype was recorded many times. The rearrangement joins TRBV28 to TRBJ2-3; 9 bases align to TRBD2. This CDR3 has 16 residues. Trimming at V came to 2 bases and at J to 2 bases, leaving 5 bases not matched to a gene. The germline V gene has CDR1 MDHEN and CDR2 SYDVKM. The CDR3 bases are TGTGCCAGCAGTTTAGGGGTAGCGGGGGTCACAGATACGCAGTATTTT. Translation: CASSLGVAGVTDTQYF.

The genes are TRBV20-1 and TRBJ2-1; a weak D match, TRBD2 (6 bases). The CDR3 has 16 residues. Germline V gene data show CDR1 as DFQATT and CDR2 as SNEGSKA (reference sequence). The V and J ends lost 4 bases and 4 bases respectively, with 20 bases between them. CDR3 in DNA: TGCAGTGCTAAATCGCGGGACCAACGTCGATACAATGAGCAGTTCTTC. This encodes CSAKSRDQRRYNEQFF.

This clonotype was observed many times. This chain connects TRBV12-3 or TRBV12-4 to TRBJ2-7; weak D call: TRBD2 (7 bases). This CDR3 contains 15 residues. Between the trimmed V and J ends, which lost 6 bases and 7 bases, there was a span of 22 bases. CDR3 residues: CASSLGGPSMEEQYF. DNA for the CDR3: TGTGCCAGCAGCCTCGGGGGGCCCAGTATGGAGGAGCAGTACTTC.

This clonotype showed up just a few times. The gene calls are TRBV7-3 and TRBJ2-1; D not certain. Trimming pared 0 bases from V and 5 bases from J, leaving 8 bases between. The CDR3 contains 14 residues. Germline V gene sequence: CDR1 SGHTA, CDR2 FQGTGA. The CDR3: CASSLTVGDNEQFF. The CDR3 region has the DNA TGTGCCAGCAGCTTAACTGTGGGTGACAATGAGCAGTTCTTC.

This clonotype was counted many times. The chain joins TRBV18 to TRBJ2-5, with D unresolved. There are 14 residues in the CDR3. Germline loops: CDR1 KGHSH, CDR2 LQKENI. Deletions cut 0 bases from V and 5 bases from J, with 10 bases between. The CDR3 here is CASSPPIRSETQYF. The CDR3 DNA follows: TGTGCCAGCTCACCACCGATCAGGTCCGAGACCCAGTACTTC.

This clonotype was detected many times. The chain has TRBV6-2 or TRBV6-3 and TRBJ2-3; 7 bases match TRBD2. The V gene end was trimmed by 4 bases and the J gene end by 4 bases; junction bases not matched to a gene: 8. This CDR3 contains 15 residues. Germline V lookup: CDR1 MNHEY, CDR2 SVGEGT. CDR3 sequence (DNA): TGTGCCAGCAGTTCAATCCGACTAGCCGCAGATACGCAGTATTTT. Protein product: CASSSIRLAADTQYF.

The genes are TRBV5-1 and TRBJ2-7; TRBD2 matches 12 bases. V dropped 4 bases and J dropped 4; count of bases not matched to a gene: 21. This CDR3 spans 20 amino acids. Germline V gene sequence: CDR1 SGHRS, CDR2 YFSETQ. This CDR3 is CASSTGGLASGRGVEYEQYF. The CDR3 DNA sequence: TGCGCCAGCAGCACTGGGGGGCTGGCTAGCGGGAGGGGAGTCGAATACGAGCAGTACTTC.

The sample holds a few counts of this clonotype. The chain joins TRBV7-2 to TRBJ2-1, with no clear D. CDR1 is SGHTA, CDR2 FQGNSA, per germline. The CDR3 contains 16 residues. V was shortened by 2 bases and J by 2 bases, with 13 bases between the two germline ends. CDR3 loop: CASSLSSNWAYNEQFF. CDR3 coding DNA: TGTGCCAGCAGCTTAAGTTCCAATTGGGCCTACAATGAGCAGTTCTTC.

This clonotype was seen at least ten times. In DNA form, the CDR3 reads TGTGCCAGCAGCTTAGAGAACTTCAATGAGCAGTTCTTC. It codes for CASSLENFNEQFF. The chain has TRBV11-2 and TRBJ2-1; D gene unclear. The length of the CDR3 is 13 residues. Germline lookup yields CDR1 SGHAT and CDR2 FQNNGV. V dropped 0 bases and J dropped 6 bases, with 6 bases sitting between them.

This clonotype was picked up a small number of times. This chain connects TRBV28 to TRBJ1-2; 7 nucleotides align to TRBD1. V trimming: 6 bases; J trimming: 0 bases; junction bases outside the gene matches: 4. In germline, CDR1 is MDHEN, CDR2 SYDVKM. The length of the CDR3 is 14 residues. This CDR3 is CASRPGQPNYGYTF. The CDR3 DNA is TGTGCCAGCAGACCGGGACAGCCTAACTATGGCTACACCTTC.

The table lists this clonotype with a few counts. V is TRBV7-9 and J is TRBJ2-2; weak D call: TRBD2 (6 bases). The CDR3 contains 15 residues. Germline CDR1 reads SEHNR; CDR2 reads FQNEAQ (reference sequence). Trimming pared 5 bases from V and 6 bases from J, leaving 16 bases between. The CDR3 sequence: CASSIRLGAAGELFF. For the CDR3, the DNA is TGTGCCAGCAGCATCAGACTAGGGGCCGCCGGGGAGCTGTTTTTT.

This clonotype was counted ten times or more. The chain employs TRBV5-1 and TRBJ1-1; no reliable D call. V was trimmed by 3 bases and J by 4 bases, leaving 10 bases between them. Germline CDR1 SGHRS, CDR2 YFSETQ. The CDR3 loop spans 13 amino acids. The CDR3 reads CASSSVEFTEAFF. The CDR3 bases are TGCGCCAGCAGCTCGGTGGAGTTCACTGAAGCTTTCTTT.